A selection of T cell receptor beta chains follows, all from one sample in a study of graft-versus-host responses after intestinal transplantation. Generated by immunoSEQ multiplex PCR, the TCRdb table keeps only in-frame clones and is missing some. Of around 88,000 clones in the sample, roughly 90% were seen once. Which antigens these TCRs recognize remains unknown. Sequenced material: unstimulated CD8+ T cells sorted from spleen or lymph node cells, taken before transplant. These receptors originate from a human donor who was the organ donor for an intestinal transplant. Both conserved end residues are part of each CDR3. A D gene is named only where the DNA matches it firmly. Size values are once, few and many counts, or a class for expanded clones, and some rows have none.

cdr3_aa	cdr3_nt	d_call	clone_size	v_call	j_call
CASSEPDQLGEKLFF	TGTGCCAGCAGTGAACCTGACCAATTAGGTGAAAAACTGTTTTTT	.	.	TRBV2	TRBJ1-4
CATSRELAGSSYEQYF	TGTGCCACCAGCAGAGAATTGGCGGGGAGCTCCTACGAGCAGTACTTC	.	.	TRBV15	TRBJ2-7
CASSYIGDSGANVLTF	TGTGCCAGCAGTTACATAGGTGACTCTGGGGCCAACGTCCTGACTTTC	.	.	TRBV6-5	TRBJ2-6
CASSSNTGELFF	TGTGCCAGCAGCTCGAACACCGGGGAGCTGTTTTTT	.	once	TRBV5-4	TRBJ2-2
CARSLDEQGASETQYF	TGTGCCAGAAGCTTGGATGAACAGGGGGCGAGTGAGACCCAGTACTTC	TRBD1	.	TRBV5-3	TRBJ2-5
CSGRWRETQYF	TGCAGCGGGCGATGGCGGGAGACCCAGTACTTC	.	.	TRBV29-1	TRBJ2-5
CASSLTEAPSFF	TGTGCCAGCAGCTTAACCGAGGCCCCCTCCTTTTTT	.	.	TRBV7-9	TRBJ2-3
CAISESPAGSQSSYNEQFF	TGTGCCATCAGTGAGTCGCCTGCGGGGAGCCAAAGCTCCTACAATGAGCAGTTCTTC	.	few	TRBV10-3	TRBJ2-1
CASSTMGTGEQYF	TGTGCCAGTAGTACGATGGGGACTGGCGAGCAGTACTTC	.	few	TRBV19	TRBJ2-7
CASSFPTSGASYEQYF	TGTGCCAGCAGCTTCCCGACTAGCGGGGCCTCCTACGAGCAGTACTTC	TRBD2	once	TRBV7-9	TRBJ2-7
CGGWGYGYTF	TGTGGGGGATGGGGCTATGGCTACACCTTC	.	.	TRBV30	TRBJ1-2
CASSHTLTGISYEQYF	TGTGCCAGCAGCCATACTTTGACAGGGATCTCCTACGAGCAGTACTTC	TRBD1	.	TRBV7-2	TRBJ2-7
CASSRTSGRAGEQYF	TGTGCCAGCAGCCGGACTAGCGGGAGGGCGGGCGAGCAGTACTTC	TRBD2	.	TRBV7-6	TRBJ2-7
CASSPRGPGELFF	TGTGCCAGCAGCCCACGGGGCCCCGGGGAGCTGTTTTTT	.	.	TRBV27	TRBJ2-2
CASSLVGSSYEQYF	TGTGCCAGCAGCTTGGTCGGGAGCTCCTACGAGCAGTACTTC	.	.	TRBV7-9	TRBJ2-7
CAISPYRWDRVYGYTF	TGTGCCATCAGCCCTTACAGATGGGACAGGGTGTATGGCTACACCTTC	TRBD1	.	TRBV10-3	TRBJ1-2
CASRYTGVEAFF	TGTGCCAGCAGGTACACAGGGGTTGAAGCTTTCTTT	TRBD1	.	TRBV6-5	TRBJ1-1
CASRTTSGGAFDEQFF	TGTGCCAGCCGAACGACTAGCGGGGGGGCATTCGATGAGCAGTTCTTC	TRBD2	.	TRBV19	TRBJ2-1
CASSEDSSYEQYF	TGTGCCAGCAGCGAGGACAGTTCCTACGAGCAGTACTTC	.	.	TRBV5-6	TRBJ2-7
CASSLEGLASYNEQFF	TGCGCCAGCAGCTTGGAGGGACTAGCTTCCTACAATGAGCAGTTCTTC	TRBD2	.	TRBV5-1	TRBJ2-1
CASSPNGVGPYEQYF	TGTGCCAGCAGTCCGAACGGGGTCGGTCCCTACGAGCAGTACTTC	.	.	TRBV6-6	TRBJ2-7
CASTPGHGWDEQFF	TGTGCCAGCACCCCTGGACATGGCTGGGATGAGCAGTTCTTC	.	.	TRBV2	TRBJ2-1
CASSPFTGELFF	TGTGCCAGCAGCCCATTCACCGGGGAGCTGTTTTTT	.	.	TRBV9	TRBJ2-2
CASSLPGNTGDEQFF	TGTGCCAGCAGCTTGCCAGGCAACACCGGGGATGAGCAGTTCTTC	.	.	TRBV5-4	TRBJ2-1
CASSSGGQSLRYGYTF	TGTGCCAGCAGCTCAGGGGGCCAATCTCTTCGGTATGGCTACACCTTC	TRBD1	.	TRBV7-9	TRBJ1-2
CASSLRSGSGPASSYNEQFF	TGTGCCAGCAGCTTACGCTCAGGGAGCGGACCAGCGAGCTCCTACAATGAGCAGTTCTTC	.	.	TRBV13	TRBJ2-1
CASSLGTRDNEQFF	TGTGCCAGCAGCTTAGGGACTAGGGACAATGAGCAGTTCTTC	.	.	TRBV13	TRBJ2-1
CASRDRGQTEELFF	TGTGCCAGTCGGGACAGGGGGCAAACGGAGGAGCTGTTTTTT	TRBD1	.	TRBV2	TRBJ2-2
CASRRNEGEQFF	TGCGCCAGCAGACGGAACGAGGGTGAGCAGTTCTTC	.	.	TRBV5-1	TRBJ2-1
CAWIPGQPQHF	TGTGCCTGGATTCCAGGGCAGCCCCAGCATTTT	.	.	TRBV30	TRBJ1-5
CASSLHTGTGELFF	TGTGCCAGCAGCTTGCACACGGGAACCGGGGAGCTGTTTTTT	.	.	TRBV7-6	TRBJ2-2
CASSVAGANTGELFF	TGTGCCAGCAGCGTAGCGGGGGCGAACACCGGGGAGCTGTTTTTT	TRBD2	.	TRBV6-6	TRBJ2-2
CASSSTGRNTEAFF	TGTGCCAGCAGCTCGACAGGGAGGAACACTGAAGCTTTCTTT	TRBD1	.	TRBV13	TRBJ1-1
CASSEPKRTSGGNPYEQYF	TGCGCCAGCAGTGAGCCAAAGAGGACTAGCGGGGGTAACCCCTACGAGCAGTACTTC	TRBD2	.	TRBV10-2	TRBJ2-7
CASSLDSAPSYEQYF	TGCGCCAGCAGCTTAGACAGCGCACCCTCCTACGAGCAGTACTTC	.	.	TRBV5-1	TRBJ2-7
CASSQGQNQETQYF	TGCGCCAGCAGCCAAGGACAGAACCAAGAGACCCAGTACTTC	.	.	TRBV4-1	TRBJ2-5
CASSWAYEQYF	TGTGCCAGCAGCTGGGCCTACGAGCAGTACTTC	.	.	TRBV11-3	TRBJ2-7
CASSEVGELFF	TGTGCCAGCAGTGAAGTCGGGGAGCTGTTTTTT	.	.	TRBV6-1	TRBJ2-2
CASSPQISGSGANVLTF	TGTGCCAGTAGTCCCCAGATCTCGGGGTCTGGGGCCAACGTCCTGACTTTC	.	.	TRBV19	TRBJ2-6
CASSLSIIGHSRWYEQYF	TGTGCCAGCAGCTTAAGCATAATAGGACATTCAAGGTGGTACGAGCAGTACTTC	.	once	TRBV5-5	TRBJ2-7
CASSQSETYSYEQYF	TGTGCCAGCAGCCAATCAGAGACATACTCCTACGAGCAGTACTTC	.	.	TRBV4-2	TRBJ2-7
CASSHEEQVNSYEQYF	TGCGCCAGCAGCCATGAGGAACAGGTGAACTCCTACGAGCAGTACTTC	.	.	TRBV4-1	TRBJ2-7
CASSFNPDRGTNTGELFF	TGCGCCAGCAGTTTCAACCCGGACAGAGGGACGAACACCGGGGAGCTGTTTTTT	.	.	TRBV5-1	TRBJ2-2
CASSEGTIVETQYF	TGTGCCAGCAGTGAAGGCACGATCGTGGAGACCCAGTACTTC	.	.	TRBV2	TRBJ2-5
CASSIGPYEQYF	TGTGCCAGTAGTATAGGCCCCTACGAGCAGTACTTC	.	few	TRBV19	TRBJ2-7
CASSHYPGTGVGEDYGYTF	TGCGCCAGCAGCCACTATCCCGGGACAGGGGTGGGAGAGGACTATGGCTACACCTTC	TRBD1	.	TRBV4-1	TRBJ1-2
CASSLGGTGELFF	TGTGCCAGCAGCTTAGGGGGCACCGGGGAGCTGTTTTTT	.	.	TRBV11-3	TRBJ2-2
CASSYTIQGAGEKLFF	TGTGCCAGCAGTTATACTATACAGGGGGCTGGTGAAAAACTGTTTTTT	TRBD1	.	TRBV6-5	TRBJ1-4
CASSLVGESRTDEQFF	TGTGCCAGCAGCTTGGTAGGTGAAAGTCGGACTGATGAGCAGTTCTTC	.	.	TRBV5-6	TRBJ2-1